This entry describes one TCR beta chain. Antigen unknown. Data came from immunoSEQ multiplex PCR; TCRdb stores just in-frame clones and leaves some out. The table records 100,000 to 130,000 clones, around 90% of them present only once. The entry originates in a study of Tregs in tolerant kidney transplant recipients. Study-level points and caveats: Biological reproducibility was not directly addressed in this study. Findings come from small patient numbers and require larger validation.

Per germline, CDR1 MNHEY and CDR2 SVGAGI. The CDR3 has 15 residues. V shed 6 bases and J shed 2 bases, with 17 bases lying between them. Specimen: CD4+ T cells from blood, collected before the transplant. This sequence joins TRBV6-5 and TRBJ2-7, with D possibly TRBD1 on 6 matching bases. The clonotype comes from a human donor who received a combined kidney and bone marrow transplant. The CDR3 spells CASSRTDRTTYEQYF. In nucleotides, the CDR3 is TGTGCCAGCAGCCGGACCGACAGGACAACCTACGAGCAGTACTTC.